This T cell receptor beta chain appears in the sequencing data of a study of cytotoxic CD8 clonotypes in ibrutinib-treated CLL. Only in-frame clones appear in the TCRdb table, and some are missing; sequencing was by immunoSEQ multiplex PCR. Among over 150,000 clones listed, 81% were seen once. This receptor was identified in a human donor with chronic lymphocytic leukemia. The sample was PBMCs, taken after 12 months of ibrutinib treatment.

The CDR3 here is CASSLTMPGLAGTVEQFF. CDR3 nucleotide sequence: TGTGCCAGCAGCTTAACAATGCCCGGACTAGCGGGAACAGTAGAGCAGTTCTTC. The chain has TRBV7-3 and TRBJ2-1; 12 bases fit TRBD2. The germline V gene has CDR1 SGHTA and CDR2 FQGTGA. This CDR3 has 18 amino acids. V trimming: 0 bases; J trimming: 10 bases; junction bases outside the gene matches: 13. Full variable domain (outside the CDR3, taken from reference TRBV7-3 and TRBJ2-1): GAGVSQTPSNKVTEKGKYVELRCDPISGHTALYWYRQSLGQGPEFLIYFQGTGAADDSGLPNDRFFAVRPEGSVSTLKIQRTERGDSAVYLCASSLTMPGLAGTVEQFFGPGTRLTVL.